This T cell receptor (beta chain) was sequenced for a study of blood T cell repertoires in COVID-19. Study details: The origin of the acute and convalescent COVID-19 samples was the United States, Italy and Spain.

Participant ages covered about 18 to 89 years across 20 to 30 US areas. Clones were read by immunoSEQ multiplex PCR, and TCRdb kept only the in-frame ones, dropping some. This sample yields about 250,000 clones, of which under 90% are seen a single time; more than 1.5% belongs to the top ten. Only one count was recorded for this clone. The sequence came from a man aged 35 to 55 who had recovered from COVID-19. What was sequenced was PBMCs or T cells enriched from blood (not recorded which).

The CDR3 coding sequence is TGTGCCAGCTCGTACAGGGATAATTCACCCCTCCACTTT. It is translated as CASSYRDNSPLHF. This chain uses TRBV18 with TRBJ1-6, with D possibly being TRBD1 (6 bases). Trimming removed 6 bases from V and 5 bases from J, with 8 bases in between. The CDR3 contains 13 residues. The germline gives CDR1 KGHSH, CDR2 LQKENI.